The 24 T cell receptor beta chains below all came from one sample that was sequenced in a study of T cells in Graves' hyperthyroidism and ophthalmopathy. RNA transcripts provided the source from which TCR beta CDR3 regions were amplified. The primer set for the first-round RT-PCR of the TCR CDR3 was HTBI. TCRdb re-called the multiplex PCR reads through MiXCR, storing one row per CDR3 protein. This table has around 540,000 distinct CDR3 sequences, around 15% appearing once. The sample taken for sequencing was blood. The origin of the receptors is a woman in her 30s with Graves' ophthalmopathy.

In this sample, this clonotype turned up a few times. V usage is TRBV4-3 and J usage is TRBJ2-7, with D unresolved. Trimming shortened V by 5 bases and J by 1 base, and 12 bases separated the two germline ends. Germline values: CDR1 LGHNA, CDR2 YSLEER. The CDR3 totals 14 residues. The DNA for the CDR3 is TGCGCCAGCAGCGGATTCGTGGGGTCCTACGAGCAGTACTTC. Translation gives CASSGFVGSYEQYF.

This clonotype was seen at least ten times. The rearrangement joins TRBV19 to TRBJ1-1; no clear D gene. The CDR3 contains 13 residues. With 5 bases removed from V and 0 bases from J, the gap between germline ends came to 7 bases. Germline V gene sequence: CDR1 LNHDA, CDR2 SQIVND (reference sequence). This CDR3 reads CASSFLMNTEAFF. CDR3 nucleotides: TGTGCCAGTAGTTTTCTGATGAACACTGAAGCTTTCTTT.

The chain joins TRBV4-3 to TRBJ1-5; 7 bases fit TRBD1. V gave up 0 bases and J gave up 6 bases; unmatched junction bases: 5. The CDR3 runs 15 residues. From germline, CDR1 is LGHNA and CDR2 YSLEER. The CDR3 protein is CASSQDAGGLQPQHF. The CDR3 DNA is TGCGCCAGCAGCCAAGATGCAGGGGGTCTTCAGCCCCAGCATTTT.

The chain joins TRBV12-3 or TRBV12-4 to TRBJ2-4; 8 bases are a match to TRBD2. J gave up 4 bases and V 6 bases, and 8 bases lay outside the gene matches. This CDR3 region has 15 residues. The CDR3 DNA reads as TGTGCCAGCAGCCCATTTTTAGCGGGAAAAAACATTCAGTACTTC. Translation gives CASSPFLAGKNIQYF.

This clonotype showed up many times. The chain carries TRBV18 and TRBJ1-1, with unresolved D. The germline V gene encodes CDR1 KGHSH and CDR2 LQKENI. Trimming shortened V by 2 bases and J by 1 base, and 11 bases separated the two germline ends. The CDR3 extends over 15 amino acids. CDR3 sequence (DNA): TGTGCCAGCTCACCATCTCGAAGCGAGAACACTGAAGCTTTCTTT. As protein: CASSPSRSENTEAFF. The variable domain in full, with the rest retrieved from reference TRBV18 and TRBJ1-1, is NAGVMQNPRHLVRRRGQEARLRCSPMKGHSHVYWYRQLPEEGLKFMVYLQKENIIDESGMPKERFSAEFPKEGPSILRIQQVVRGDSAAYFCASSPSRSENTEAFFGQGTRLTVV.

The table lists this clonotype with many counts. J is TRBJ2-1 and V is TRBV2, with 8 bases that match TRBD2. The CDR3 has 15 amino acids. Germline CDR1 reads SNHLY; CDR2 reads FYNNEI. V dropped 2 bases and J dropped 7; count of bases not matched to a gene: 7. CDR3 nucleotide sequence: TGTGCCAGCAGTGAACCGAGCGGGAGTGGGAATGAGCAGTTCTTC. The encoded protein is CASSEPSGSGNEQFF.

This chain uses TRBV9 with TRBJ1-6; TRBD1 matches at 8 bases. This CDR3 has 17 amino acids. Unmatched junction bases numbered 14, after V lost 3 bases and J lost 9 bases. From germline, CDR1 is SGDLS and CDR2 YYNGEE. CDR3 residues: CASSAQTLGTGSSPLHF. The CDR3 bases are TGTGCCAGCAGCGCCCAGACCCTAGGGACAGGCAGTTCACCCCTCCACTTT.

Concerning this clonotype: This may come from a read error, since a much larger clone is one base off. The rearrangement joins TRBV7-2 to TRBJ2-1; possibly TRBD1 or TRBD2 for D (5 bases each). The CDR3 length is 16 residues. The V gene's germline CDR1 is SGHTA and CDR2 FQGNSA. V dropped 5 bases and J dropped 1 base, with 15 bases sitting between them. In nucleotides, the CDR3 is TGTGCCAGCAGCGACACGGGACGTAGTTCCTACAATGAGCAGTTCTTC. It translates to CASSDTGRSSYNEQFF.

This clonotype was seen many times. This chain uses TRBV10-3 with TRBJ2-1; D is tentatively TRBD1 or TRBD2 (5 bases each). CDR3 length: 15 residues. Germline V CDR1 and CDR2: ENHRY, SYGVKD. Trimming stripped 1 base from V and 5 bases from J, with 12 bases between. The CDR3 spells CAISEFGTRDNEQFF. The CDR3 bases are TGTGCCATCAGTGAGTTCGGGACCAGGGACAATGAGCAGTTCTTC.

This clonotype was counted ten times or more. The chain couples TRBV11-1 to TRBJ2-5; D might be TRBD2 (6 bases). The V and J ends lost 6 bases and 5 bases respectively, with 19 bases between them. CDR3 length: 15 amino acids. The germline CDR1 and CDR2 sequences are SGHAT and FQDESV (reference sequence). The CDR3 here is CASRIAATGVETQYF. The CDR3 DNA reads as TGTGCCAGCAGAATAGCGGCGACGGGGGTGGAGACCCAGTACTTC.

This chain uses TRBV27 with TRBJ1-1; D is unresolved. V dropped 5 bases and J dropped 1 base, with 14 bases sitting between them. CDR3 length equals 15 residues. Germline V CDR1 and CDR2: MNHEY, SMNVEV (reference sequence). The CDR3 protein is CASSRGRLTNTEAFF. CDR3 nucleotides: TGTGCCAGCAGTCGAGGACGGTTGACGAACACTGAAGCTTTCTTT.

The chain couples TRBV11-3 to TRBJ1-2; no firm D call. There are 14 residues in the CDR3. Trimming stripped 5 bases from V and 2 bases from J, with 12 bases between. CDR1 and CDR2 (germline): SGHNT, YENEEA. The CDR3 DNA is TGTGCCAGCAGCCCTACCGGACCAAACTATGGCTACACCTTC. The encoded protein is CASSPTGPNYGYTF.

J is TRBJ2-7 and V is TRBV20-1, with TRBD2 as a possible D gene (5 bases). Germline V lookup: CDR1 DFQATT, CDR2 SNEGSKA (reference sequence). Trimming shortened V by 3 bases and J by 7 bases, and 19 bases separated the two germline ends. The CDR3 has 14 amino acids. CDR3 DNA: TGCAGTGCTAGTGAGGACTCCGAGGTTTGGGAGCAGTACTTC. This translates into CSASEDSEVWEQYF.

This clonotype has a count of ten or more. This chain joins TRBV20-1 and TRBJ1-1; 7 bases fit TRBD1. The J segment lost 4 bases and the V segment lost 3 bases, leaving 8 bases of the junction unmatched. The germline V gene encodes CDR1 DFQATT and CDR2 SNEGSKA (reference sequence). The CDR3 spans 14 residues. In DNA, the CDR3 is TGCAGTGCTAGTCGGGGACAGCTTCGCACTGAAGCTTTCTTT. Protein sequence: CSASRGQLRTEAFF.

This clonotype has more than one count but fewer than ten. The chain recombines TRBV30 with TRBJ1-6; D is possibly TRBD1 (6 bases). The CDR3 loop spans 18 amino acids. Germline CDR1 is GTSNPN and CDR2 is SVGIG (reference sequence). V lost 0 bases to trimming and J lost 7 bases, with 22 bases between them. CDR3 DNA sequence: TGTGCCTGGAGTGTACTGGGACACCTGCGAATGCGGAATTCACCCCTCCACTTT. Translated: CAWSVLGHLRMRNSPLHF.

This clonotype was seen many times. For the CDR3, the DNA is TGTGCCAGCAGTTTACGACAGGGGAGCGAGACCCAGTACTTC. Its protein product is CASSLRQGSETQYF. The V and J genes are TRBV28 and TRBJ2-5; 8 bases are a match to TRBD1. With V trimmed by 2 bases and J by 5 bases, 4 bases remained unmatched. Germline-derived CDR1 and CDR2 are MDHEN and SYDVKM. The CDR3 is 14 residues long.

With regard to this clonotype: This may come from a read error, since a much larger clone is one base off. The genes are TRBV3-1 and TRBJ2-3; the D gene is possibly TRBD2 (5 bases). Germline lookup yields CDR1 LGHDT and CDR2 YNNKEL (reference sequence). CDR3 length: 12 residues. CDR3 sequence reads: CVSSPGGGTQYF. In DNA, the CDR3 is TGTGTCAGCAGCCCCGGAGGCGGTACGCAGTATTTT.

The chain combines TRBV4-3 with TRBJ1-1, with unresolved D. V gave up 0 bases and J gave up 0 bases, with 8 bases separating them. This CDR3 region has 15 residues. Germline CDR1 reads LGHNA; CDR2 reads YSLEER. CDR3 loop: CASSQDKGMNTEAFF. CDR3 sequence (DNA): TGCGCCAGCAGCCAAGATAAGGGTATGAACACTGAAGCTTTCTTT.

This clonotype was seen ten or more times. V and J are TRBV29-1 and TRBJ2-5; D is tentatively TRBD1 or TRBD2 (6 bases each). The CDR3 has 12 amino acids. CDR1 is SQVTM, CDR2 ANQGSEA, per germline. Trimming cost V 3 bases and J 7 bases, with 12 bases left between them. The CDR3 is CSVDGGGRTQYF. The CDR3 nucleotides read TGCAGCGTTGATGGAGGGGGTCGGACCCAGTACTTC.

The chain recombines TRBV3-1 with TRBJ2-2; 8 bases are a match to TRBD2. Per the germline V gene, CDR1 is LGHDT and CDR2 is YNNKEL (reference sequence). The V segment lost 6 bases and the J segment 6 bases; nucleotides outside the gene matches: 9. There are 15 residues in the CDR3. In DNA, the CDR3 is TGTGCCAGCAGGGCAGAGGGACTAGGGCCCGGGGAGCTGTTTTTT. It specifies CASRAEGLGPGELFF.

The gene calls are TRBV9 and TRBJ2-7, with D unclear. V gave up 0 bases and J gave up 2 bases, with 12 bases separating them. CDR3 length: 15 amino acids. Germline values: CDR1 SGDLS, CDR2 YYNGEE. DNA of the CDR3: TGTGCCAGCAGCGTAGGACTGGACCTTACCTACGAGCAGTACTTC. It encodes CASSVGLDLTYEQYF.

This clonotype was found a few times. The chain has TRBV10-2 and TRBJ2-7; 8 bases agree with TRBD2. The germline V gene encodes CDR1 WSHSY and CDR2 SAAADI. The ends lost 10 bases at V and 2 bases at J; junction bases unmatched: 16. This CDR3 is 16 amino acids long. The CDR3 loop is CATLHRGGRPPYEQYF. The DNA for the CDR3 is TGCGCCACCCTCCATCGGGGCGGGAGGCCCCCCTACGAGCAGTACTTC.

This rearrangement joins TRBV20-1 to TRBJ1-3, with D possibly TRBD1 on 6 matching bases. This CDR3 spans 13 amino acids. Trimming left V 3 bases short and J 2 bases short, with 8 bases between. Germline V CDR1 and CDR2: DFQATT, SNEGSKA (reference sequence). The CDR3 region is CSASRGTGNTIYF. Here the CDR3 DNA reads TGCAGTGCTAGCAGGGGTACTGGAAACACCATATATTTT.

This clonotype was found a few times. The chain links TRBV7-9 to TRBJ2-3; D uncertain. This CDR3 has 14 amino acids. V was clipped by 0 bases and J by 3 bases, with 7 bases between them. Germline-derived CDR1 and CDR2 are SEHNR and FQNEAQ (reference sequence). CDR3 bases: TGTGCCAGCAGCTTAGCAGGGATGACAGATACGCAGTATTTT. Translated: CASSLAGMTDTQYF.